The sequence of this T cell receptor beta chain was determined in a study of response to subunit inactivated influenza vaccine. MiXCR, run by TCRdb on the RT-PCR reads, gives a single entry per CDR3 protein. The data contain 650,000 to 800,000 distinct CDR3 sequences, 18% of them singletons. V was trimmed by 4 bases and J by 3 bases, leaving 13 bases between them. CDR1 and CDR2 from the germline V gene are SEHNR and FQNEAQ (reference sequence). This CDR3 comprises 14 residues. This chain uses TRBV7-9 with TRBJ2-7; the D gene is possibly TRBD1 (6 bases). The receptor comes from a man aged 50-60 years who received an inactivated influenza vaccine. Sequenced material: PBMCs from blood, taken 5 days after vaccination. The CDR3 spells CASSSPADSYEQYF. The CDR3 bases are TGTGCCAGCAGCTCACCCGCGGACAGCTACGAGCAGTACTTC.